What follows are 19 T cell receptor beta chains derived from one specimen sequenced in a study of vaccination and CD4 T cells after COVID-19. Their antigens are not known. Once obtained from cultured CD4+ T cells, the DNA was sequenced using the Oncomine TCR Beta short-read assay. TCRdb processed the PCR reads anew with MiXCR; each CDR3 protein has one entry. The repertoire holds approximately 16,000 distinct CDR3 sequences, with around half as singletons. The treatment was: roughly 11-day PBMC culture with coronavirus spike peptide pools or control peptides (ViraFEST assay). The input for sequencing was CD4+ T cells from blood, cultured in vitro, taken before SARS-CoV-2 vaccination. The receptors shown here come from a human donor who had recovered from COVID-19.

The chain joins TRBV20-1 to TRBJ2-5, with D tentatively TRBD1 or TRBD2 (7 bases each). V gave up 0 bases and J gave up 5 bases, with 16 bases separating them. Germline assignment: CDR1 DFQATT and CDR2 SNEGSKA (reference sequence). The CDR3 consists of 15 residues. The CDR3 nucleotides read TGCAGTGCTAGAGATTGGGAGGGGGCGCGGGAGACCCAGTACTTC. As protein: CSARDWEGARETQYF.

This chain links TRBV7-9 with TRBJ2-2; D gene unclear. CDR3 size: 15 residues. Germline assignment: CDR1 SEHNR and CDR2 FQNEAQ (reference sequence). V was trimmed by 1 base and J by 1 base, leaving 7 bases between them. The DNA of the CDR3 is TGTGCCAGCAGCTTAGTATCCGGGAACACCGGGGAGCTGTTTTTT. Its translation is CASSLVSGNTGELFF.

This clonotype was detected only once. This chain uses TRBV27 with TRBJ2-1, with 9 bases lining up with TRBD2. Germline V gene lookup returns CDR1 MNHEY and CDR2 SMNVEV (reference sequence). This CDR3 is 14 amino acids long. Unmatched junction bases numbered 6, after V lost 0 bases and J lost 12 bases. CDR3 sequence reads: CASSLSISGSRQFF. DNA for the CDR3: TGTGCCAGCAGTTTATCGATTAGCGGGAGTAGGCAGTTCTTC.

The chain carries TRBV19 and TRBJ2-3; 11 positions agree with TRBD2. Per germline, CDR1 LNHDA and CDR2 SQIVND (reference sequence). Losses at the gene ends were 5 bases for V and 1 base for J; bases not matched to a gene: 5. The CDR3 covers 16 residues. The CDR3 nucleotides are TGTGCCAGTAGTGCGCTAGCGGGAGGTCGCACAGATACGCAGTATTTT. Translated: CASSALAGGRTDTQYF.

V is TRBV21-1 and J is TRBJ2-4; TRBD1 is taken as the D call from the table, unchecked against the DNA. TRBV21-1 is noted as a pseudogene. The CDR3 contains 15 residues. CDR3 protein: CASSKEGGGRNIQYF. The DNA for the CDR3 is TGTGCCAGCAGCAAAGAGGGGGGGGGCAGAAACATTCAGTACTTC.

This clonotype was counted only a few times. This chain joins TRBV7-6 and TRBJ2-7; tentative D call: TRBD2 (5 bases). Germline loops: CDR1 SGHVS, CDR2 FNYEAQ. The ends were cut back, 5 bases at V and 3 bases at J, with 14 bases in the middle. The CDR3 has 14 amino acids. The CDR3 loop reads CASSPARRSYEQYF. The CDR3 DNA reads TGTGCCAGCAGCCCCGCTCGGAGGAGCTACGAGCAGTACTTC.

The V and J genes are TRBV6-2 or TRBV6-3 and TRBJ2-2; 10 nucleotides line up with TRBD1. V lost 5 bases and J lost 4; bases outside the gene matches: 16. Germline CDR1 reads MNHEY; CDR2 reads SVGEGT. The CDR3 sequence is 19 residues long. Written as DNA, the CDR3 is TGTGCCAGCAGTACCGACAGGGGGCGCGGTAGCGGAATCACCGGGGAGCTGTTTTTT. It yields the protein CASSTDRGRGSGITGELFF.

In its sample, this clonotype was seen once. The chain joins TRBV6-2 or TRBV6-3 to TRBJ2-3; D remains ambiguous. The V gene's germline CDR1 is MNHEY and CDR2 SVGEGT. The CDR3 is 12 amino acids. Between the trimmed V and J ends, which lost 5 bases and 0 bases, there was a span of 3 bases. As DNA, the CDR3 is TGTGCCAGCAGTGTGAGCACAGATACGCAGTATTTT. Residues: CASSVSTDTQYF.

This clonotype was detected a few times. CDR3 loop: CASGTSGRGADTQYF. In nucleotides, the CDR3 is TGTGCCAGCGGGACTAGCGGGAGGGGCGCAGATACGCAGTATTTT. The chain employs TRBV6-1 and TRBJ2-3, with TRBD2 matching over 16 bases. Losses at the gene ends were 8 bases for V and 4 bases for J; bases not matched to a gene: 3. Germline V gives CDR1 MNHNS, CDR2 SASEGT. There are 15 residues in the CDR3.

V usage is TRBV11-3 and J usage is TRBJ1-1, with 9 bases matching TRBD1. CDR3 length equals 13 residues. The trim removed 4 bases at V and 8 bases at J, leaving 5 bases unmatched. CDR1 is SGHNT, CDR2 YENEEA, per germline. The chain's CDR3 is CASSWKQGAEAFF. The CDR3 DNA reads TGTGCCAGCAGCTGGAAACAGGGGGCAGAAGCTTTCTTT.

This chain links TRBV7-6 with TRBJ2-5; a weak D match, TRBD1 (6 bases). Per germline, CDR1 SGHVS and CDR2 FNYEAQ. This CDR3 comprises 15 residues. Trimming took off 3 bases at V and 5 bases at J, with 16 bases between the two ends. The DNA for the CDR3 is TGTGCCAGCAGCTTGGGGTATACAGGGCGGGAGACCCAGTACTTC. Its protein is CASSLGYTGRETQYF.

This rearrangement joins TRBV18 to TRBJ2-5, with TRBD2 identical over 12 bases. The V gene's germline CDR1 is KGHSH and CDR2 LQKENI. The CDR3 is made up of 16 amino acids. J lost 4 bases, V lost 2 bases, and 5 bases had no gene match. In DNA, the CDR3 is TGTGCCAGCTCACCAATTACTAGCGGGGGGCCAGAGACCCAGTACTTC. It yields the protein CASSPITSGGPETQYF.

The V call is TRBV6-2 or TRBV6-3, the J call TRBJ1-2, with 8 bases fitting TRBD1. V was pared by 6 bases and J by 8 bases, with 11 bases of the junction left unmatched. CDR1 is MNHEY and CDR2 is SVGEGT in the germline V gene. The CDR3 extends over 14 amino acids. CDR3 nucleotide sequence: TGTGCCAGCAGCAACCCCGGACAGGGATCGGGCTACACCTTC. It specifies CASSNPGQGSGYTF.

CDR3 sequence: CASSTRTASQGTYEQYF. The CDR3 DNA reads TGTGCCAGTAGTACACGAACCGCCTCACAGGGGACCTACGAGCAGTACTTC. The V call is TRBV19, the J call TRBJ2-7; 7 bases are shared with TRBD1. Germline V gives CDR1 LNHDA, CDR2 SQIVND (reference sequence). Trimming at V came to 4 bases and at J to 2 bases, leaving 14 bases not matched to a gene. The CDR3 extends over 17 amino acids.

This clonotype was observed a single time. The V gene is TRBV29-1, the J gene TRBJ2-3, with no clear D. From germline, CDR1 is SQVTM and CDR2 ANQGSEA. The CDR3 runs 15 residues. Trimming stripped 6 bases from V and 0 bases from J, with 16 bases between. The CDR3 is CSVESGGPSTDTQYF. The CDR3, as DNA: TGCAGCGTGGAATCGGGTGGTCCTAGCACAGATACGCAGTATTTT.

This sequence joins TRBV2 and TRBJ1-1, with D maybe TRBD1 (5 bases). V gave up 7 bases and J gave up 8 bases, with 17 bases separating them. The germline gives CDR1 SNHLY, CDR2 FYNNEI. The CDR3 has 13 amino acids. CDR3 DNA sequence: TGTGCCAGCATTACGACCAGGGCGACAGAAGCTTTCTTT. Translating gives CASITTRATEAFF.

The chain carries TRBV7-8 and TRBJ1-3, with 8 nucleotides matching TRBD1. From germline, CDR1 is SGHVS and CDR2 FQNEAQ. The CDR3 is 16 amino acids. J lost 2 bases, V lost 2 bases, and 5 bases had no gene match. The CDR3 region has the DNA TGTGCCAGCAGCTTATTCGGACAGGGAGCTGGAAACACCATATATTTT. Translating gives CASSLFGQGAGNTIYF.

This clonotype occurred a few times. This chain uses TRBV6-1 with TRBJ1-5, with TRBD1 as a possible D gene (5 bases). CDR1 is MNHNS and CDR2 is SASEGT in the germline V gene. With 5 bases removed from V and 4 bases from J, the gap between germline ends came to 27 bases. CDR3 length: 19 residues. The CDR3 DNA is TGTGCCAGCAGTCGAGGGACGGGGGGTGGTGGTTCTGGAAATCAGCCCCAGCATTTT. Protein product: CASSRGTGGGGSGNQPQHF.

This chain connects TRBV19 to TRBJ1-6, with D perhaps TRBD1 (6 bases). This CDR3 has 16 residues. Germline V lookup: CDR1 LNHDA, CDR2 SQIVND (reference sequence). The V gene lost 6 bases and the J gene lost 5 bases, with 17 bases spanning the gap. The CDR3 reads CASSQTGQPNNSPLHF. The CDR3 DNA reads TGTGCCAGTAGCCAGACAGGCCAACCCAATAATTCACCCCTCCACTTT.